Below are 6 T cell receptor beta chains sequenced from a single sample in a study of blood T cell repertoires in COVID-19. Sequenced by immunoSEQ multiplex PCR; TCRdb stores in-frame clones only, minus some. The sample includes about 290,000 clones, around 86% of them seen just once. Sequencing was done on a sample of PBMCs or T cells enriched from blood (not recorded which). These receptors were collected from a middle-aged woman who had recovered from COVID-19.

V is TRBV10-3 and J is TRBJ1-2, with D perhaps TRBD1 (5 bases). Trimming took off 3 bases at V and 3 bases at J, with 5 bases between the two ends. The CDR3 loop spans 12 amino acids. Germline V lookup: CDR1 ENHRY, CDR2 SYGVKD. The CDR3: CAISDRDYGYTF. As DNA, the CDR3 is TGTGCCATCAGTGACAGGGACTATGGCTACACCTTC.

The chain couples TRBV9 to TRBJ1-4; tentative D call: TRBD1 (6 bases). The CDR3 has 17 amino acids. Germline-derived CDR1 and CDR2 are SGDLS and YYNGEE. V was clipped by 0 bases and J by 2 bases, with 14 bases between them. This chain's CDR3 is CASSVGRTASTNEKLFF. In DNA form, the CDR3 reads TGTGCCAGCAGCGTAGGTCGGACAGCTAGCACTAATGAAAAACTGTTTTTT.

V and J are TRBV19 and TRBJ1-4, with 8 positions matching TRBD1. The CDR3 loop spans 15 amino acids. Trimming at V came to 3 bases and at J to 5 bases, leaving 5 bases not matched to a gene. Germline V gene sequence: CDR1 LNHDA, CDR2 SQIVND (reference sequence). CDR3 nucleotides: TGTGCCAGTAGTATCCAAGGACAGGGAAATGAAAAACTGTTTTTT. Translating it yields CASSIQGQGNEKLFF. The whole variable domain, remainder taken from reference TRBV19 and TRBJ1-4, is DGGITQSPKYLFRKEGQNVTLSCEQNLNHDAMYWYRQDPGQGLRLIYYSQIVNDFQKGDIAEGYSVSREKKESFPLTVTSAQKNPTAFYLCASSIQGQGNEKLFFGSGTQLSVL.

This rearrangement joins TRBV30 to TRBJ2-7; 11 bases line up with TRBD2. Germline V gene lookup returns CDR1 GTSNPN and CDR2 SVGIG (reference sequence). The CDR3 covers 13 residues. Trimming cost V 8 bases and J 6 bases; bases outside gene matches: 9. DNA of the CDR3: TGTGCCGGCCTACTAGCGGGGGCCCGCGAGCAGTACTTC. Its translation: CAGLLAGAREQYF.

This chain joins TRBV6-2 or TRBV6-3 and TRBJ2-1; 10 positions agree with TRBD2. Germline V lookup: CDR1 MNHEY, CDR2 SVGEGT. Unmatched junction bases numbered 5, after V lost 6 bases and J lost 0 bases. This CDR3 spans 16 amino acids. CDR3 amino acids: CASSRLAGASYNEQFF. The CDR3 DNA sequence: TGTGCCAGCAGCCGACTAGCGGGTGCCTCCTACAATGAGCAGTTCTTC.

In DNA form, the CDR3 reads TGTGCCATCAGTGAGTCACAGATGCATGAGCAGTTCTTC. Translating gives CAISESQMHEQFF. J is TRBJ2-1 and V is TRBV10-3; D not certain. Trimming took 0 bases from V and 8 from J, leaving 8 bases between them. CDR3 length equals 13 residues. Germline V gene data show CDR1 as ENHRY and CDR2 as SYGVKD.